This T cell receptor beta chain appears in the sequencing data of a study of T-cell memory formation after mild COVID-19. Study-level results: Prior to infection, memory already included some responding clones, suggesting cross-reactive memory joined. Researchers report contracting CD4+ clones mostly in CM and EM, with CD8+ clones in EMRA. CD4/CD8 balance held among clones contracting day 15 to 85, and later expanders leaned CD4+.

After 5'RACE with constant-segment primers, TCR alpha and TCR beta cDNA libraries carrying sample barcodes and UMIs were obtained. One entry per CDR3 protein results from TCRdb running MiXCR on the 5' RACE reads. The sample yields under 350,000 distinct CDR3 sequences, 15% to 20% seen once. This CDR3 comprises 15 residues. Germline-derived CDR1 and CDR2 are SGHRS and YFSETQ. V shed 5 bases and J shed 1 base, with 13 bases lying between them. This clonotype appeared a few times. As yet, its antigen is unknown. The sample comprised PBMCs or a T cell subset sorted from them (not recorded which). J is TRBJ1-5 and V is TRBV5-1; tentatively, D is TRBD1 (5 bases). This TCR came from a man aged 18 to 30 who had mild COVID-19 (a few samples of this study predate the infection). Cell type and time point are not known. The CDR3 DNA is TGCGCCAGCAGATGGGGGACGTCCAGCAATCAGCCCCAGCATTTT. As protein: CASRWGTSSNQPQHF.